This TCR beta chain was observed in a study of control samples from healthy donors and cancer patients. Assay used: immunoSEQ multiplex PCR; TCRdb lists only in-frame clones, some missing. This table holds some 150,000 clones, roughly 95% found once. V was cut by 0 bases and J by 0 bases, with 9 bases left in between. CDR3 size: 17 residues. In germline, CDR1 is SEHNR, CDR2 FQNEAQ (reference sequence). The chain couples TRBV7-9 to TRBJ2-6, with D uncertain. This clonotype was sampled from a woman in her twenties or thirties in good health. Specimen: blood. DNA for the CDR3: TGTGCCAGCAGCTTAGCGCTTGGCAGCTCTGGGGCCAACGTCCTGACTTTC. It yields the protein CASSLALGSSGANVLTF.